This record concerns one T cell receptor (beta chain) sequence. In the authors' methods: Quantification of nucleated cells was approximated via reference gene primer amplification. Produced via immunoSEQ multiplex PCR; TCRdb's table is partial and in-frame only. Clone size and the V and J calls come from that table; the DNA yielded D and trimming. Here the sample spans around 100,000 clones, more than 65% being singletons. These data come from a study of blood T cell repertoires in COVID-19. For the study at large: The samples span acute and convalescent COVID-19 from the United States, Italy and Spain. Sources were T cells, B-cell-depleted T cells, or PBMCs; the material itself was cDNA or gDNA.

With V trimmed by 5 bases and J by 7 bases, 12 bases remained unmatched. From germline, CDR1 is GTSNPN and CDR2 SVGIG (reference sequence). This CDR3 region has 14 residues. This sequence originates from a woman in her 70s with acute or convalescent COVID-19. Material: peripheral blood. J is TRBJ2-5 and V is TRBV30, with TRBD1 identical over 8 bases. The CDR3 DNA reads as TGTGCCTGGGGGATAGCAGGGGGCGTTGGGACCCAGTACTTC. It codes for CAWGIAGGVGTQYF.